Listed below are T cell receptor beta chains from one sample, sequenced in a study of cytomegalovirus exposure and HLA in healthy donors. The table came from immunoSEQ multiplex PCR; TCRdb's copy has only in-frame clones and leaves some out. The data show about 130,000 clones, 82% seen once. The sequenced sample consisted of PBMCs. These receptors all stem from a boy aged 2 to 10 in good health and CMV-seronegative. Each CDR3 is given with its conserved first and last residue. The order of the fields is clone size, V gene, J gene, D gene, CDR3 DNA, CDR3 protein. D genes are given only for firm matches. For some rows the clone size is stated as once, few or many, or as a class when expanded; others skip it.

>NA|TRBV18|TRBJ2-7|NA
TGTGCCAGCTCACCACTACCAGGACAGATCGAACCCTACGAGCAGTACTTC
CASSPLPGQIEPYEQYF
>NA|TRBV9|TRBJ2-5|TRBD2
TGTGCCAGTACACAGTTTTCCGGGCCCAGCGGGGTAGAGACCCAGTACTTC
CASTQFSGPSGVETQYF
>NA|TRBV11-2|TRBJ1-1|TRBD1
TGTGCCAGCAGCCAGGGACAGGGTGGGAACACTGAAGCTTTCTTT
CASSQGQGGNTEAFF
>NA|TRBV23-1|TRBJ2-1|NA
TGCGCCAGCAGTCAGGGGGGGCGGCCCTCCTACAATGAGCAGTTCTTC
CASSQGGRPSYNEQFF
>few|TRBV7-3|TRBJ2-1|NA
TGTGCCAGCAGCTTAATGGGTGGAGGGACCGATGAGCAGTTCTTC
CASSLMGGGTDEQFF
>NA|TRBV25-1|TRBJ1-2|NA
TGTGCCAGCACTAGTGGGTCGGGGATTTATGGCTACACCTTC
CASTSGSGIYGYTF
>NA|TRBV10-3|TRBJ2-5|NA
TGTGCCACCTCCGGCGCGGGAACCCAAGAGACCCAGTACTTC
CATSGAGTQETQYF
>NA|TRBV6-4|TRBJ2-3|NA
TGTGCCAGCAGTGCCGGAACAGGGGGGGGCACAGATACGCAGTATTTT
CASSAGTGGGTDTQYF
>NA|TRBV19|TRBJ1-1|NA
TGTGCCAGTAGTATACGGGGGGTGGACACTGAAGCTTTCTTT
CASSIRGVDTEAFF
>few|TRBV4-3|TRBJ1-2|TRBD1
TGCGCCAGCAGCCAAGAAGGGACAGGGGATTATGGCTACACCTTC
CASSQEGTGDYGYTF
>NA|TRBV6-5|TRBJ2-2|NA
TGTGCCAGCAGATTGACAGCAGATAACACCGGGGAGCTGTTTTTT
CASRLTADNTGELFF
>NA|TRBV7-2|TRBJ1-2|TRBD1
TGTGCCAGCAGCTCCCATCCGGGGCAGGGGGCGGGTGGCTACACCTTC
CASSSHPGQGAGGYTF
>NA|TRBV30|TRBJ1-6|NA
TGTGCCTGGAGTCAGGGATCCGGATCACCCCTCCACTTT
CAWSQGSGSPLHF
>NA|TRBV7-2|TRBJ1-5|NA
TGTGCCAGCAGCTTACCACAGGGAACGAATCAGCCCCAGCATTTT
CASSLPQGTNQPQHF
>NA|TRBV2|TRBJ2-1|NA
TGTGCCAGCAGTGAGCAGAATGAGCAGTTCTTC
CASSEQNEQFF
>NA|TRBV7-8|TRBJ1-1|NA
TGTGCCAGCAGCCAATCCATGGGTTCGACGACTCCCTGGCCTAACACTGAAGCTTTCTTT
CASSQSMGSTTPWPNTEAFF
>NA|TRBV18|TRBJ2-1|NA
TGTGCCAGCTCACCAGAGGCAGGCGATAGGGGACACACTGAGCAGTTCTTC
CASSPEAGDRGHTEQFF
>NA|TRBV4-2|TRBJ2-1|TRBD2
TGTGCCAGCAGCCAAGGGGATAGACGGACTAGCGGGAATGAGCAGTTCTTC
CASSQGDRRTSGNEQFF
>NA|TRBV7-9|TRBJ1-1|NA
TGTGCCAGCACCCCAAGGCCAGGGGATGCTGAAGCTTTCTTT
CASTPRPGDAEAFF
>NA|TRBV28|TRBJ1-2|NA
TGTGCCAGCAGATTACCAGGGGCTCTAAACTATGGCTACACCTTC
CASRLPGALNYGYTF
>NA|TRBV28|TRBJ1-1|TRBD1
TGTGCCAGCAGTCTCGACAGGGGGCGCTTCGGCACTGAAGCTTTCTTT
CASSLDRGRFGTEAFF
>NA|TRBV30|TRBJ1-2|TRBD1
TGTGCCTGGACCCTCCGGCAGGGGGATGGCTACACCTTC
CAWTLRQGDGYTF
>NA|TRBV27|TRBJ2-3|NA
TGTGCCAGCAGTTCCCAGCGGGTAAGGACAGATACGCAGTATTTT
CASSSQRVRTDTQYF
>NA|TRBV10-3|TRBJ1-1|NA
TGTGCCGTCAGTTATGGAGGCCTCACTGAAGCTTTCTTT
CAVSYGGLTEAFF
>once|TRBV4-1|TRBJ2-1|NA
TGCGCCAGTAGCCAAGTCGGGAGAAAAGACAATGAGCAGTTCTTC
CASSQVGRKDNEQFF
>NA|TRBV19|TRBJ1-4|TRBD1
TGTGCCAGTAGTATAGGAGCCGGGACAGGGCATGAAAAACTGTTTTTT
CASSIGAGTGHEKLFF
>NA|TRBV7-3|TRBJ1-1|NA
TGTGCCAGCAGCTTTCGGGGGGGCGACACTGAAGCTTTCTTT
CASSFRGGDTEAFF
>NA|TRBV30|TRBJ2-1|NA
TGTGCCTGGAGTAGGAACGGGAGAAACAATGAGCAGTTCTTC
CAWSRNGRNNEQFF
>NA|TRBV5-4|TRBJ2-5|NA
TGTGCCAGCAGCCTCATGCGGGAGACCCAGTACTTC
CASSLMRETQYF
>NA|TRBV9|TRBJ1-1|NA
TGTGCCAGCAGCGTAGCGCGGGATATGAACACTGAAGCTTTCTTT
CASSVARDMNTEAFF
>NA|TRBV30|TRBJ1-2|TRBD1
TGTGCCAAGGACAGGGGCTATGGCTACACCTTC
CAKDRGYGYTF
>once|TRBV4-2|TRBJ2-3|TRBD2
TGTGCCAGCAGCCAAGATGATCTGGGTAGCGGGGGGGAGGGAGATACGCAGTATTTT
CASSQDDLGSGGEGDTQYF
>NA|TRBV7-9|TRBJ1-2|TRBD1
TGTTCCAGCAGCCGGCAGGGGGCGCGGGGCTATGGCTACACCTTC
CSSSRQGARGYGYTF
>NA|TRBV5-5|TRBJ1-6|TRBD1
TGTGCCAGCAGCTCCGGTCCGGGACAGGGTAGAAATTCACCCCTCCACTTT
CASSSGPGQGRNSPLHF
>NA|TRBV10-3|TRBJ2-3|TRBD1
TGTGCCATCACCGAGCGGGACAGGGCAGATACGCAGTATTTT
CAITERDRADTQYF
>NA|TRBV5-6|TRBJ2-7|TRBD1
TGTGCCAGCAGCGGGGACAGTAGCCCCGAGCAGTACTTC
CASSGDSSPEQYF
>few|TRBV2|TRBJ1-2|NA
TGTGCCAGCAGTGACCCTGATGGCTACACCTTC
CASSDPDGYTF
>NA|TRBV19|TRBJ1-2|NA
TGTGCCAGTGAACTAGTCGGCAGGGGCTACTATGGCTACACCTTC
CASELVGRGYYGYTF
>NA|TRBV19|TRBJ1-1|NA
TGTGCCAGTAGTATTTTGCCCGGCGGGAATGAAGCTTTCTTT
CASSILPGGNEAFF
>NA|TRBV4-3|TRBJ2-1|NA
TGCGCCAGCAGCCAGGGACTTTTCACCGGGACCACCACCGGGAATGAGCAGTTCTTC
CASSQGLFTGTTTGNEQFF
>few|TRBV7-2|TRBJ2-1|TRBD1
TGTGCCAGCAGCCACGGGACAGGGCCTGAGCAGTTCTTC
CASSHGTGPEQFF
>NA|TRBV7-9|TRBJ2-3|NA
TGTTCCAGCAGCTTAAACAGGGAATCCGATACGCAGTATTTT
CSSSLNRESDTQYF
>NA|TRBV2|TRBJ1-1|NA
TGTGCCAGCGAAAAGGGAGTAATGAACACTGAAGCTTTCTTT
CASEKGVMNTEAFF
>NA|TRBV9|TRBJ2-1|TRBD2
TGTGCCAGCAGCCCCGGACTAGCGGGGGGGCGGTGGAATGAGCAGTTCTTC
CASSPGLAGGRWNEQFF
>NA|TRBV30|TRBJ1-6|TRBD1
TGTGCCTGGGAGGCTGGGACAGGGAGTTCACCCCTCCACTTT
CAWEAGTGSSPLHF
>NA|TRBV5-8|TRBJ1-5|TRBD1
TGTGCCAGCAACTTAGACAGGGAGATTCAGCCCCAGCATTTT
CASNLDREIQPQHF
>once|TRBV6-1|TRBJ1-5|TRBD1
TGTGCCAGCACCCAGGGACAGGGGGGATCTAAGCCCCAGCATTTT
CASTQGQGGSKPQHF
>NA|TRBV4-2|TRBJ1-5|TRBD1
TGTGCCAGCAGCCAAGATGGGACAGGGGTCAATCAGCCCCAGCATTTT
CASSQDGTGVNQPQHF
>NA|TRBV2|TRBJ1-2|NA
TGTGCCAGCAGCGGCGACAGAGGAAACTGTGGCTACACCTTC
CASSGDRGNCGYTF
>NA|TRBV5-1|TRBJ1-3|NA
TGCGCCAGCAGCTTTGCGAGGGTGAGCTCTGGAAACACCATATATTTT
CASSFARVSSGNTIYF
>NA|TRBV28|TRBJ1-2|TRBD1
TGTGCCAGCAGTTTAAATCCCGGGACAGGGAATGGCTACACCTTC
CASSLNPGTGNGYTF
>NA|TRBV27|TRBJ2-1|NA
TGTGCCAGCAGTCCACTTCCCGAGGGTTACAATGAGCAGTTCTTC
CASSPLPEGYNEQFF
>NA|TRBV10-3|TRBJ2-2|TRBD2
TGTGCCATCGGCTTCGCGACGGGGGGGGCCGGGGAGCTGTTTTTT
CAIGFATGGAGELFF
>NA|TRBV2|TRBJ1-3|NA
TGTGCCAGCAGTGAATGGGGGTCGGGGGACGGAAGACATGGTGGAAACACCATATATTTT
CASSEWGSGDGRHGGNTIYF
>NA|TRBV11-1|TRBJ2-1|TRBD2
TGTGCCAGCAGCTTAACGTCTGAGATAGCGGGGTACAATGAGCAGTTCTTC
CASSLTSEIAGYNEQFF
>NA|TRBV7-2|TRBJ2-7|NA
TGTGCCAGCAGCCAGCAGGGGCAAATAGCCGAGCAGTACTTC
CASSQQGQIAEQYF
>NA|TRBV7-2|TRBJ1-1|TRBD1
TGTGCCAGCAGCCCTGGGACAGTATACTATGAGGAAGCTTTCTTT
CASSPGTVYYEEAFF
>NA|TRBV7-9|TRBJ2-2|NA
TGTGCCAGCAGCTTAGAACAGATGGCGAACACCGGGGAGCTGTTTTTT
CASSLEQMANTGELFF
>NA|TRBV11-2|TRBJ1-2|TRBD1
TGTGCCAGCAGCTTAGCAGGGGGCTACTATGGCTACACCTTC
CASSLAGGYYGYTF